The rows below give T cell receptor beta chains drawn from one sample of a study of T cell repertoires in cytomegalovirus infection. Their antigens remain unidentified. TCRdb re-called the reads with MiXCR, one entry per CDR3 protein. The sample contains about 69,000 distinct CDR3 sequences, about 30% of which appear only once. The material sequenced was CD8+ T cells from cultured PBMCs, taken from culture after CMV antigen stimulation. Receptors originate from a human donor in good health (CMV status not recorded). Some clones in this sample may be carry-over from other donors' samples. CDR3s include the opening cysteine and the closing phenylalanine or tryptophan. A D gene is named only where the DNA matches it firmly. Part of the rows lack a size; the others show once, few, many or a class for expanded clones.

TRBJ1-2 | . | . | TRBV15 | TGTGCCACCAGCAGCGACCAGGGTTTCCCCTACTATGGCTACACCTTC | CATSSDQGFPYYGYTF
TRBJ2-2 | few | TRBD1 | TRBV5-4 | TGTGCCAGCAGCTTCCGGACAGGGGACGCCGGGGAGCTGTTTTTT | CASSFRTGDAGELFF
TRBJ2-1 | . | TRBD2 | TRBV20-1 | TGCAGTGCTAGACCCTCGGGGGGAGGGCCGGGCCATGAGCAGTTCTTC | CSARPSGGGPGHEQFF
TRBJ2-5 | many | . | TRBV6-2/TRBV6-3 | TGTGCCAGCAGTTACGCGGCCAAAGAGACCCAGTACTTC | CASSYAAKETQYF
TRBJ2-1 | few | . | TRBV7-7 | TGTGCTAGCAGTCAGGGGCCTTCGAGGGATAATGAGCAGTTCTTC | CASSQGPSRDNEQFF
TRBJ1-2 | . | TRBD1 | TRBV6-5 | TGTGCCAGCAGTTTTTCCTTGGGACAGATAAACTATGGCTACACCTTC | CASSFSLGQINYGYTF
TRBJ2-1 | . | TRBD1 | TRBV10-3 | TGTGCCATCAGTGAGTCGAAGATCGACAGGGGGAGGGATGAGCAGTTCTTC | CAISESKIDRGRDEQFF
TRBJ2-1 | . | TRBD2 | TRBV25-1 | TGTGCCAGCAGTTACGCCGGGACTAGCGGGAGTAGTCAGCAGTTCTTC | CASSYAGTSGSSQQFF
TRBJ2-7 | few | . | TRBV5-5 | TGTGCCAGCAGCTTGGGCGACTCTCGCCTCGAGCAGTACTTC | CASSLGDSRLEQYF
TRBJ2-7 | many | . | TRBV7-6 | TGTGCCAGCAGCTTGGGGCCCCAGGGCGAGCAGTACTTC | CASSLGPQGEQYF
TRBJ2-7 | many | . | TRBV7-9 | TGTGCCAGCAGCTTGATCCCTGGGAACGAGCAGTACTTC | CASSLIPGNEQYF
TRBJ1-1 | . | . | TRBV6-5 | TGTGCCAGCAGTTACGGTGGAACGAACACTGAAGCTTTCTTT | CASSYGGTNTEAFF
TRBJ2-1 | few | . | TRBV6-2/TRBV6-3 | TGTGCCAGCAGTCCGCGGACCCCTAGCTCCTACAATGAGCAGTTCTTC | CASSPRTPSSYNEQFF
TRBJ2-1 | few | . | TRBV6-2/TRBV6-3 | TGTGCCAGCAGTCCTCAGGGTTCCTACAATGAGCAGTTCTTC | CASSPQGSYNEQFF
TRBJ1-4 | few | . | TRBV12-3/TRBV12-4 | TGTGCCAGCAACGATGGGAATGAAAAACTGTTTTTT | CASNDGNEKLFF
TRBJ2-5 | few | . | TRBV19 | TGTGCCAGTAGTATATGGGACGGAGAGACCCAGTACTTC | CASSIWDGETQYF
TRBJ2-7 | many | TRBD1 | TRBV7-8 | TGTGCCAGCAGCTCCCCGAGAGGTCGGACAGGGGGAAGCTACGAGCAGTACTTC | CASSSPRGRTGGSYEQYF
TRBJ2-5 | . | TRBD2 | TRBV13 | TGTGCCAGCAGCTTAATGCTAGCGGGGATCCAAGAGACCCAGTACTTC | CASSLMLAGIQETQYF
TRBJ2-7 | few | . | TRBV6-5 | TGTGCCAGCAGGCCCCGGGGTCCCCCCGACGAGCAGTACTTC | CASRPRGPPDEQYF
TRBJ2-7 | . | . | TRBV2 | TGTGCCAGCAGACCCTCAGGGGGGTACGAGCAGTACTTC | CASRPSGGYEQYF
TRBJ2-1 | . | TRBD1 | TRBV20-1 | TGCAGTGCACCGCCCACAGGGGGCCCTAACAATGAGCAGTTCTTC | CSAPPTGGPNNEQFF
TRBJ1-5 | few | . | TRBV7-9 | TGTGCCAGCAGCTCAGGGGTTAGCAATCAGCCCCAGCATTTT | CASSSGVSNQPQHF
TRBJ1-1 | few | . | TRBV6-6 | TGTGCCAGCACCCCCTGGCTGGGGCCTTCGGGAACTGAAGCTTTCTTT | CASTPWLGPSGTEAFF
TRBJ1-4 | many | . | TRBV19 | TGTGCCAGTAGTATAAGCCCTAATGAAAAACTGTTTTTT | CASSISPNEKLFF
TRBJ1-1 | many | . | TRBV28 | TGTGCCAGCAGTTGGGGACCTATGAACACTGAAGCTTTCTTT | CASSWGPMNTEAFF
TRBJ2-7 | . | . | TRBV3-1 | TGTGCCAGCGGATCTCCCCTCACCTACGAGCAGTACTTC | CASGSPLTYEQYF